This TCR beta chain came from a study of blood T cells in healthy people across ages. Combining a sample-barcoded 5' primer with a J-beta primer mix, a second PCR ran for roughly 6 to 12 cycles. TCRdb itself ran the 5' RACE reads through MiXCR, one entry per CDR3 protein. The sample lists over 600,000 distinct CDR3 sequences, 40% to 45% occurring once. CDR3 length: 16 amino acids. Trimming cost V 5 bases and J 5 bases; bases outside gene matches: 14. Looked up from germline, CDR1 is DFQATT and CDR2 is SNEGSKA (reference sequence). The clonotype comes from a man older than 75 in good health. Material: blood. The chain uses TRBV20-1 and TRBJ2-3; 9 bases agree with TRBD1. Here the CDR3 reads CSAPLRQGGVGDTQYF. The CDR3, as DNA: TGCAGTGCTCCCCTACGACAGGGGGGGGTTGGAGATACGCAGTATTTT.